The following is a TCR beta chain sequence with its context. As yet, its antigen is unknown. This entry comes from a study of CD8 T cells in ankylosing spondylitis. The trim removed 5 bases at V and 0 bases at J, leaving 14 bases unmatched. This CDR3 comprises 19 residues. The germline V gene encodes CDR1 MNHEY and CDR2 SMNVEV (reference sequence). Scientists made TCR beta libraries using quantitative 5'-RACE with molecular barcodes. TCRdb analysed the 5' RACE reads with MiXCR anew, one entry per CDR3 protein. The sample records around 140,000 distinct CDR3 sequences, approximately 17% being singletons. The study, taken as a whole, reports: Within ankylosing spondylitis blood, a TCR beta motif made up of roughly eight highly homologous variants appeared to be characteristic. Past studies reported some motif variants in reactive arthritis synovial fluid and blood. CD8+ disease-linked clones were present at relatively low frequencies in blood. Matched synovial fluid from ankylosing spondylitis patients was reported to be enriched for disease-linked clones.

This clonotype originated in a male donor with ankylosing spondylitis. The chain has TRBV27 and TRBJ1-5; 9 nucleotides agree with TRBD1. Material for sequencing was blood, either unsorted or a sorted T cell fraction (not recorded which). The CDR3 is CASSPFPGTGLYSNQPQHF. Written as DNA, the CDR3 is TGTGCCAGCAGTCCCTTCCCCGGGACAGGGCTTTATAGCAATCAGCCCCAGCATTTT.